These 7 T cell receptor beta chains originate from one sample sequenced in a study of shared clonotypes between healthy human individuals. Profiling relied on immunoSEQ multiplex PCR, and the TCRdb table lists in-frame clones only, not all of them. The sample has approximately 82,000 clones; 60% to 65% are singletons. Sequencing input: memory CD8+ T cells sorted from blood. Subset described: CD45RO+ cells pooled with CCR7-negative TemRA cells. All receptors come from a man aged 25 to 45 in good health.

The genes are TRBV18 and TRBJ2-3, with 8 bases aligning to TRBD2. With 5 bases clipped from V and 0 bases from J, the junction kept 10 bases outside the gene matches. Germline V gene sequence: CDR1 KGHSH, CDR2 LQKENI. The CDR3 consists of 17 residues. The CDR3 region has the DNA TGTGCCAGCTCAGCACTCACTAGCGGTCTGAGCACAGATACGCAGTATTTT. It yields the protein CASSALTSGLSTDTQYF. Full variable domain (remainder filled in from reference TRBV18 and TRBJ2-3): NAGVMQNPRHLVRRRGQEARLRCSPMKGHSHVYWYRQLPEEGLKFMVYLQKENIIDESGMPKERFSAEFPKEGPSILRIQQVVRGDSAAYFCASSALTSGLSTDTQYFGPGTRLTVL.

The chain joins TRBV2 to TRBJ2-7; D gene ambiguous. The germline V gene has CDR1 SNHLY and CDR2 FYNNEI. V was shortened by 4 bases and J by 1 base, with 11 bases between the two germline ends. This CDR3 spans 14 amino acids. CDR3 nucleotide sequence: TGTGCCAGCAGTGCCCCCGTTAGTTCCTACGAGCAGTACTTC. Translating it yields CASSAPVSSYEQYF.

Regarding this clone: Sequence at one end of the junction differs from germline and may be a read error. V is TRBV5-1 and J is TRBJ1-1; D not certain. The CDR3 loop spans 18 amino acids. Germline CDR1 is SGHRS and CDR2 is YFSETQ. The CDR3 here is CASSLGPRTADLNTEAFF. CDR3 nucleotide sequence: TGCGCCAGCAGTTTGGGCCCCCGGACCGCGGATTTGAACACTGAAGCTTTCTTT.

In this sample, this clone turned up many times. The rearrangement joins TRBV4-3 to TRBJ2-7, with a tentative D call TRBD2 (5 bases). Germline V gene data show CDR1 as LGHNA and CDR2 as YSLEER. The CDR3 loop spans 15 amino acids. Trimming removed 0 bases at V and 6 bases at J, with 15 bases between. The CDR3 coding sequence is TGCGCCAGCAGCCAAGACGGCACTTCGGGATCCGAGCAGTACTTC. Amino acids: CASSQDGTSGSEQYF.

This clone was detected only a few times. The chain employs TRBV7-6 and TRBJ1-3; D unclear. There are 15 residues in the CDR3. V was clipped by 1 base and J by 0 bases, with 7 bases between them. The germline CDR1 and CDR2 sequences are SGHVS and FNYEAQ. The chain's CDR3 is CASSLDLSSGNTIYF. The CDR3 DNA follows: TGTGCCAGCAGCTTAGACCTGAGCTCTGGAAACACCATATATTTT.

This clone was seen at least ten times. The V and J genes are TRBV9 and TRBJ1-5; unclear D gene. The CDR3 has 14 residues. The germline CDR1 and CDR2 sequences are SGDLS and YYNGEE. The ends were cut back, 0 bases at V and 4 bases at J, with 8 bases in the middle. CDR3 DNA sequence: TGTGCCAGCAGCGTAGACGGGGAGAATCAGCCCCAGCATTTT. The encoded protein is CASSVDGENQPQHF.

This chain joins TRBV28 and TRBJ2-7; D is possibly TRBD2 (5 bases). Germline assignment: CDR1 MDHEN and CDR2 SYDVKM. V lost 8 bases and J 2 bases, leaving 10 bases between the germline ends. The CDR3 length is 12 residues. The CDR3 protein is CASEAGTYEQYF. The CDR3 nucleotides read TGTGCCAGCGAGGCCGGGACCTACGAGCAGTACTTC.